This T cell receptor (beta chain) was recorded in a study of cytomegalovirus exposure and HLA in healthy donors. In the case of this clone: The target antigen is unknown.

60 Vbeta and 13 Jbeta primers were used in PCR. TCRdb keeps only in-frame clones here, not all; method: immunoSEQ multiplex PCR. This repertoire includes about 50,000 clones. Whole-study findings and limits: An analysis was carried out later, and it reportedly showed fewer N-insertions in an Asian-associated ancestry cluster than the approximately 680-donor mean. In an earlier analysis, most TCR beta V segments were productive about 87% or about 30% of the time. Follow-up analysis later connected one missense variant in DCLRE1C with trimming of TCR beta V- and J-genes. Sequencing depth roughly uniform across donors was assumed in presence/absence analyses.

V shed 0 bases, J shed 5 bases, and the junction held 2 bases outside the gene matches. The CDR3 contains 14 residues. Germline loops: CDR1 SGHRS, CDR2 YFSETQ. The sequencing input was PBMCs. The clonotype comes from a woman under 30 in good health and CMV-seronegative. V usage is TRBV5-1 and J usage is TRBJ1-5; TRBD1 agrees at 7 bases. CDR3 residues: CASSLGTGYQPQHF. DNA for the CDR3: TGCGCCAGCAGCTTGGGGACAGGTTATCAGCCCCAGCATTTT.